This T cell receptor beta chain stems from a study of shared clonotypes between healthy human individuals. Study conclusions and caveats: Compared with memory subsets, naive subsets generally had larger estimated richness.

TCRdb keeps only in-frame clones here, not all; method: immunoSEQ multiplex PCR. The sample has fewer than 2.5 million clones; over 85% are singletons. Looked up from germline, CDR1 is SGHRS and CDR2 is YFSETQ. The CDR3 loop spans 14 amino acids. V gave up 7 bases and J gave up 2 bases, with 16 bases separating them. Worth noting for this clone: What it binds is not known.

Sequencing used naive CD4+ T cells from PBMCs. Noted subset: CD45RA+ positively selected. The TCR sequence derives from a man between 18 and 29 years old in good health. Some clones in this sample may be carry-over from other donors' samples. The genes are TRBV5-1 and TRBJ2-7; D is perhaps TRBD2 (6 bases). In DNA, the CDR3 is TGCGCCAGCTGTACTGGGACTGTTCCCTACGAGCAGTACTTC. This codes for CASCTGTVPYEQYF.